Following are 5 T cell receptor beta chains from one sample sequenced in a study of CD8 T cells in ankylosing spondylitis. TCRdb itself ran the 5' RACE reads through MiXCR, one entry per CDR3 protein. The repertoire includes 190,000 or so distinct CDR3 sequences, over 10% of them detected once, and 16% sits in the top ten. Sequencing input: blood, either unsorted or a sorted T cell fraction (not recorded which). The source of these receptors is a male donor with ankylosing spondylitis or in good health (not recorded which).

At least ten counts were recorded for this clonotype. The chain has TRBV27 and TRBJ2-4; D not resolved. Per the germline V gene, CDR1 is MNHEY and CDR2 is SMNVEV (reference sequence). Trimming cost V 6 bases and J 8 bases, with 20 bases left between them. This CDR3 region has 15 residues. CDR3 DNA sequence: TGTGCCAGCAGCTCCATGGCCAACCAAAGGGACATTCAGTACTTC. This encodes CASSSMANQRDIQYF.

This clonotype was seen a few times. This chain links TRBV7-9 with TRBJ2-5, with TRBD1 matching over 7 bases. CDR3 length equals 15 residues. Germline V gene sequence: CDR1 SEHNR, CDR2 FQNEAQ (reference sequence). The ends lost 3 bases at V and 3 bases at J; junction bases unmatched: 7. The CDR3 sequence is CASSFLQGREETQYF. CDR3 bases: TGTGCCAGCAGCTTCTTACAGGGGCGGGAAGAGACCCAGTACTTC.

This clonotype was observed a handful of times. The V call is TRBV5-6, the J call TRBJ1-3; TRBD1 aligns across 11 bases. The ends lost 4 bases at V and 6 bases at J; junction bases unmatched: 6. This CDR3 comprises 15 residues. Germline V gene data show CDR1 as SGHDT and CDR2 as YYEEEE. The CDR3 protein is CASSPRTGGENTIYF. The CDR3 DNA reads as TGTGCCAGCAGCCCCAGGACAGGGGGCGAAAACACCATATATTTT.

As to this clonotype: Germline and junction disagree at one end, which may indicate a read error. The CDR3 is CASSLWLGNAEAFF. Here the CDR3 DNA reads TGTGCCAGCAGTTTATGGTTGGGGAACGCTGAAGCTTTCTTT. This chain connects TRBV12-3 or TRBV12-4 to TRBJ1-1; the D is unclear. The CDR3 covers 14 residues.

This chain joins TRBV12-3 or TRBV12-4 and TRBJ2-5; 7 bases fit TRBD1. V shed 5 bases and J 3 bases; nucleotides not matched to a gene: 3. The CDR3 runs to 13 residues. The CDR3 region is CASSLDREETQYF. The CDR3 nucleotides are TGTGCCAGCAGTCTCGACAGGGAAGAGACCCAGTACTTC.